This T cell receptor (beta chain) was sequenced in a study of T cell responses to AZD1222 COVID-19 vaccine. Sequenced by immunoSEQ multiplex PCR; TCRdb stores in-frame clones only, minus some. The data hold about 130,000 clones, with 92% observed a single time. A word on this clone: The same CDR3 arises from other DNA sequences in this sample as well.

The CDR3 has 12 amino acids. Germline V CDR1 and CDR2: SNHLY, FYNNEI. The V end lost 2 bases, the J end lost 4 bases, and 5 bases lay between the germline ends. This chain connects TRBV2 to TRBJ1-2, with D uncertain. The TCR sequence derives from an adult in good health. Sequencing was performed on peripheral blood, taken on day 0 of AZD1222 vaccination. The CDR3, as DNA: TGTGCCAGCAGTGAACAGAGCTATGGCTACACCTTC. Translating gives CASSEQSYGYTF.